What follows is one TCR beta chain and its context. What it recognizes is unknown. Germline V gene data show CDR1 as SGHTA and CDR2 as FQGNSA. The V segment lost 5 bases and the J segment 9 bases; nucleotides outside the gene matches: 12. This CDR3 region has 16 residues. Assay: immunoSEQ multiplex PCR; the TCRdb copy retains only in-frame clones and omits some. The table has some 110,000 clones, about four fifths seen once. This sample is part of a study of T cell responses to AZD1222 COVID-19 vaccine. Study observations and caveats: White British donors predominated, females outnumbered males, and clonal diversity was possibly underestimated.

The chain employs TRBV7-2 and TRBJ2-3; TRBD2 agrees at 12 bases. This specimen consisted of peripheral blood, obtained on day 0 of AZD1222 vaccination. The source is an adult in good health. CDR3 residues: CASSRPSGGALGTQYF. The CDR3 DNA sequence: TGTGCCAGCAGCCGGCCTAGCGGGGGGGCTCTTGGCACGCAGTATTTT.